Listed below are T cell receptor beta chains from one sample, sequenced in a study of STAT5B mutations in CD4+ large granular lymphocyte leukemia. Libraries were prepared by immunoSEQ multiplex PCR; TCRdb keeps only in-frame clonotypes and omits some of them. The data hold roughly 30,000 clones, with about 70% observed a single time. Sample: CD4+ T cells from blood buffy coats. Receptors originate from a human donor in good health. CDR3s include the opening cysteine and the closing phenylalanine or tryptophan. The D gene is left open where the match is weak. For some rows the clone size is stated as once, few or many, or as a class when expanded; others skip it.

j_call: TRBJ2-7; v_call: TRBV19; cdr3_length: 15; clone_size: -; d_call: -; cdr3_aa: CASSIRTWGSYEQYF; cdr3_nt: TGTGCCAGTAGTATCCGGACGTGGGGCTCCTACGAGCAGTACTTC
j_call: TRBJ2-7; v_call: TRBV10-3; cdr3_length: 14; clone_size: -; d_call: -; cdr3_aa: CAISEWNKGYEQYF; cdr3_nt: TGTGCCATCAGTGAATGGAACAAGGGCTACGAGCAGTACTTC
j_call: TRBJ2-3; v_call: TRBV5-4; cdr3_length: 14; clone_size: -; d_call: TRBD2; cdr3_aa: CASSVGGDTDTQYF; cdr3_nt: TGTGCCAGCAGCGTCGGGGGGGACACAGATACGCAGTATTTT
j_call: TRBJ2-1; v_call: TRBV19; cdr3_length: 18; clone_size: -; d_call: TRBD2; cdr3_aa: CASSMGGPASGARPEQFF; cdr3_nt: TGTGCCAGTAGTATGGGGGGACCGGCTAGCGGGGCCCGGCCTGAGCAGTTCTTC
j_call: TRBJ2-7; v_call: TRBV4-1; cdr3_length: 15; clone_size: -; d_call: -; cdr3_aa: CASSQVIGWGSEQYF; cdr3_nt: TGCGCCAGCAGCCAAGTTATCGGATGGGGTTCCGAGCAGTACTTC
j_call: TRBJ1-5; v_call: TRBV6-1; cdr3_length: 14; clone_size: -; d_call: -; cdr3_aa: CASSETRVPQPQHF; cdr3_nt: TGTGCCAGCAGTGAAACCCGGGTTCCTCAGCCCCAGCATTTT
j_call: TRBJ2-2; v_call: TRBV7-6; cdr3_length: 16; clone_size: -; d_call: -; cdr3_aa: CASSLGGGPGTGELFF; cdr3_nt: TGTGCCAGCAGCTTAGGTGGGGGGCCGGGCACCGGGGAGCTGTTTTTT
j_call: TRBJ1-2; v_call: TRBV7-2; cdr3_length: 14; clone_size: once; d_call: -; cdr3_aa: CASSVRGARSGYTF; cdr3_nt: TGTGCCAGCAGCGTACGGGGGGCACGATCTGGCTACACCTTC
j_call: TRBJ1-3; v_call: TRBV7-9; cdr3_length: 15; clone_size: -; d_call: TRBD1; cdr3_aa: CASRLGQGDGNTIYF; cdr3_nt: TGTGCCAGCAGACTTGGACAGGGCGATGGAAACACCATATATTTT
j_call: TRBJ1-3; v_call: TRBV6-1; cdr3_length: 14; clone_size: -; d_call: -; cdr3_aa: CASSEASGGNTIYF; cdr3_nt: TGTGCCAGCAGTGAAGCGTCAGGGGGAAACACCATATATTTT
j_call: TRBJ1-5; v_call: TRBV4-3; cdr3_length: 18; clone_size: -; d_call: -; cdr3_aa: CASSQADDGPGSNQPQHF; cdr3_nt: TGCGCCAGCAGCCAAGCTGACGACGGACCAGGGAGCAATCAGCCCCAGCATTTT
j_call: TRBJ2-7; v_call: TRBV6-1; cdr3_length: 14; clone_size: -; d_call: -; cdr3_aa: CASSGQGSAYEQYF; cdr3_nt: TGTGCCAGCAGTGGTCAGGGGTCTGCCTACGAGCAGTACTTC
j_call: TRBJ1-1; v_call: TRBV5-1; cdr3_length: 14; clone_size: -; d_call: TRBD1; cdr3_aa: CASQGGTVNTEAFF; cdr3_nt: TGCGCCAGTCAGGGAGGGACAGTGAACACTGAAGCTTTCTTT
j_call: TRBJ2-6; v_call: TRBV6-5; cdr3_length: 15; clone_size: once; d_call: -; cdr3_aa: CASRIRVAGANVLTF; cdr3_nt: TGTGCCAGCAGGATCAGGGTAGCCGGGGCCAACGTCCTGACTTTC
j_call: TRBJ1-1; v_call: TRBV10-2; cdr3_length: 15; clone_size: -; d_call: -; cdr3_aa: CASSDRGGPGTEAFF; cdr3_nt: TGCGCCAGCAGTGATAGGGGGGGGCCCGGCACTGAAGCTTTCTTT
j_call: TRBJ1-3; v_call: TRBV4-2; cdr3_length: 16; clone_size: -; d_call: -; cdr3_aa: CASSQQGARSGNTIYF; cdr3_nt: TGTGCCAGCAGCCAGCAGGGTGCCCGCTCTGGAAACACCATATATTTT
j_call: TRBJ1-6; v_call: TRBV2; cdr3_length: 13; clone_size: few; d_call: -; cdr3_aa: CASSFSYNSPLHF; cdr3_nt: TGTGCCAGCAGTTTCTCCTATAATTCACCCCTCCACTTT
j_call: TRBJ2-3; v_call: TRBV6-4; cdr3_length: 15; clone_size: -; d_call: -; cdr3_aa: CASKGIAGSADTQYF; cdr3_nt: TGTGCCAGCAAAGGGATCGCGGGTTCTGCAGATACGCAGTATTTT
j_call: TRBJ2-1; v_call: TRBV14; cdr3_length: 15; clone_size: few; d_call: TRBD1; cdr3_aa: CASSWRQGANNEQFF; cdr3_nt: TGTGCCAGCAGCTGGAGACAGGGGGCAAACAATGAGCAGTTCTTC
j_call: TRBJ2-3; v_call: TRBV5-1; cdr3_length: 15; clone_size: -; d_call: TRBD2; cdr3_aa: CASSLGRGGTDTQYF; cdr3_nt: TGCGCCAGCAGCTTGGGGCGGGGGGGCACAGATACGCAGTATTTT
j_call: TRBJ1-2; v_call: TRBV7-2; cdr3_length: 16; clone_size: -; d_call: -; cdr3_aa: CASSLGVWAGGSGYTF; cdr3_nt: TGTGCCAGCAGCTTAGGAGTATGGGCTGGGGGCAGTGGCTACACCTTC
j_call: TRBJ2-7; v_call: TRBV19; cdr3_length: 12; clone_size: few; d_call: TRBD2; cdr3_aa: CASSPGGYEQYF; cdr3_nt: TGTGCCAGTAGTCCGGGGGGCTACGAGCAGTACTTC
j_call: TRBJ1-5; v_call: TRBV29-1; cdr3_length: 11; clone_size: -; d_call: -; cdr3_aa: CSVEVSGVYHF; cdr3_nt: TGCAGCGTTGAAGTAAGTGGGGTGTATCATTTT
j_call: TRBJ2-1; v_call: TRBV30; cdr3_length: 16; clone_size: few; d_call: TRBD2; cdr3_aa: CAWSVAGAGGEGEQFF; cdr3_nt: TGTGCCTGGAGTGTAGCCGGAGCGGGGGGGGAGGGTGAGCAGTTCTTC
j_call: TRBJ2-3; v_call: TRBV19; cdr3_length: 13; clone_size: -; d_call: -; cdr3_aa: CASSSNRDDTQYF; cdr3_nt: TGTGCCAGTAGTTCTAACAGGGATGATACGCAGTATTTT
j_call: TRBJ1-4; v_call: TRBV19; cdr3_length: 12; clone_size: once; d_call: -; cdr3_aa: CASSMADEKLFF; cdr3_nt: TGTGCCAGTAGTATGGCGGATGAAAAACTGTTTTTT
j_call: TRBJ2-5; v_call: TRBV5-1; cdr3_length: 13; clone_size: -; d_call: -; cdr3_aa: CASRLGVGETQYF; cdr3_nt: TGCGCCAGCAGACTGGGAGTAGGTGAGACCCAGTACTTC
j_call: TRBJ2-2; v_call: TRBV4-3; cdr3_length: 18; clone_size: -; d_call: TRBD2; cdr3_aa: CASSHTLAGGPITGELFF; cdr3_nt: TGCGCCAGCAGCCATACCCTAGCGGGGGGACCTATCACCGGGGAGCTGTTTTTT
j_call: TRBJ1-3; v_call: TRBV7-6; cdr3_length: 14; clone_size: -; d_call: -; cdr3_aa: CASSTGLSGNTIYF; cdr3_nt: TGTGCCAGCAGCACGGGCCTCTCTGGAAACACCATATATTTT
j_call: TRBJ1-4; v_call: TRBV10-3; cdr3_length: 15; clone_size: -; d_call: -; cdr3_aa: CAISLGPGGGEKLFF; cdr3_nt: TGTGCCATCAGCCTCGGGCCGGGCGGGGGTGAAAAACTGTTTTTT
j_call: TRBJ1-3; v_call: TRBV29-1; cdr3_length: 16; clone_size: -; d_call: -; cdr3_aa: CSVGTTGQLSGNTIYF; cdr3_nt: TGCAGCGTTGGAACTACAGGCCAGCTCTCTGGAAACACCATATATTTT
j_call: TRBJ1-2; v_call: TRBV6-1; cdr3_length: 13; clone_size: few; d_call: -; cdr3_aa: CASTWERSSGYTF; cdr3_nt: TGTGCCAGCACATGGGAGAGATCCAGTGGCTACACCTTC
j_call: TRBJ1-3; v_call: TRBV9; cdr3_length: 13; clone_size: -; d_call: -; cdr3_aa: CASSALSGNTIYF; cdr3_nt: TGTGCCAGCAGCGCCCTTAGTGGAAACACCATATATTTT
j_call: TRBJ2-7; v_call: TRBV30; cdr3_length: 11; clone_size: -; d_call: -; cdr3_aa: CASGSIYEQYF; cdr3_nt: TGTGCCTCTGGGTCCATCTACGAGCAGTACTTC
j_call: TRBJ2-7; v_call: TRBV4-3; cdr3_length: 13; clone_size: -; d_call: -; cdr3_aa: CASSQDRGVEQYF; cdr3_nt: TGCGCCAGCAGCCAAGATCGGGGCGTCGAGCAGTACTTC
j_call: TRBJ1-2; v_call: TRBV27; cdr3_length: 17; clone_size: -; d_call: -; cdr3_aa: CASSLMGVTGRYYGYTF; cdr3_nt: TGTGCCAGCAGTTTGATGGGAGTGACGGGACGGTACTATGGCTACACCTTC
j_call: TRBJ2-4; v_call: TRBV4-3; cdr3_length: 15; clone_size: -; d_call: TRBD2; cdr3_aa: CASSQDLAGGNIQYF; cdr3_nt: TGCGCCAGCAGCCAAGATCTGGCGGGGGGGAACATTCAGTACTTC
j_call: TRBJ1-5; v_call: TRBV19; cdr3_length: 13; clone_size: -; d_call: -; cdr3_aa: CASSQYRDLAQHF; cdr3_nt: TGTGCCAGTAGCCAGTATCGGGATCTAGCCCAGCATTTT
j_call: TRBJ1-1; v_call: TRBV28; cdr3_length: 13; clone_size: -; d_call: -; cdr3_aa: CASSFGGGRGAFF; cdr3_nt: TGTGCCAGCAGTTTCGGCGGGGGGCGCGGGGCTTTCTTT
j_call: TRBJ2-5; v_call: TRBV2; cdr3_length: 17; clone_size: -; d_call: -; cdr3_aa: CASRRTQGIISQETQYF; cdr3_nt: TGTGCCAGCAGAAGAACCCAGGGTATAATCTCCCAAGAGACCCAGTACTTC